The 6 T cell receptor beta chains below were found in one sample sequenced in a study of CD8+ T cells in alopecia areata (dated by TCRdb to 2016 to 2018). Sample time point, as interpreted from the label and publication: roughly 24 weeks on oral tofacitinib. The treatment or condition label of this sample denotes: oral pan-JAK inhibitor, 5-10 mg twice daily. Library preparation employed the immunoSEQ multiplex PCR assay. For TCR sequencing, RNA was extracted from every sample and reverse transcribed into cDNA to serve as template. In TCRdb, the immuneACCESS table is reduced to in-frame sequences with V and J assigned. These tables do not hold every clone; where another copy was compared, an unresolved V gene accounts for under half, and the others remain unexplained. Within this sample are about 300,000 clones, with roughly 50% of them counted one time only. The leading ten clones occupy 1.8% of the sample.

The specimen was CD4+ T cells sorted from blood, collected at week 24, from a patient treated with tofacitinib. The source of these receptors is a human donor with alopecia areata.

This clone was observed a few times. The chain is built from TRBV13 and TRBJ2-1, with D unclear. Germline V gene data show CDR1 as PRHDT and CDR2 as FYEKMQ (reference sequence). Trimming pared 1 base from V and 7 bases from J, leaving 11 bases between. The CDR3 has 14 amino acids. CDR3 in DNA: TGTGCCAGCAGCTTAGCCTGGGTTGGGAATGAGCAGTTCTTC. Its protein is CASSLAWVGNEQFF.

The chain links TRBV5-1 to TRBJ2-7, with 7 bases matching TRBD1. The CDR3 consists of 14 residues. Trimming cost V 4 bases and J 2 bases; bases outside gene matches: 6. Germline loops: CDR1 SGHRS, CDR2 YFSETQ. CDR3 protein: CASSRDSLAYEQYF. CDR3 nucleotides: TGCGCCAGCAGCCGGGACAGCTTAGCCTACGAGCAGTACTTC.

The gene calls are TRBV6-5 and TRBJ1-1; D not resolved. The CDR3 has 13 amino acids. CDR1 MNHEY and CDR2 SVGAGI come from the germline V gene. V lost 4 bases to trimming and J lost 5 bases, with 11 bases between them. The CDR3 spells CASSWSEETEAFF. CDR3 sequence (DNA): TGTGCCAGCAGTTGGAGTGAAGAGACTGAAGCTTTCTTT.

The chain has TRBV25-1 and TRBJ2-1; a possible D gene is TRBD2 (6 bases). The CDR3 covers 16 residues. Trimming removed 0 bases from V and 9 bases from J, with 18 bases in between. Germline CDR1 MGHDK, CDR2 SYGVNS. CDR3 protein: CASSEYQPRGSVEQFF. In DNA, the CDR3 is TGTGCCAGCAGTGAATACCAACCCCGGGGGAGTGTTGAGCAGTTCTTC.

The chain uses TRBV11-2 and TRBJ2-2, with no clear D. Germline loops: CDR1 SGHAT, CDR2 FQNNGV. CDR3 size: 14 residues. The V gene lost 5 bases and the J gene lost 4 bases, with 11 bases spanning the gap. CDR3 nucleotide sequence: TGTGCCAGCAGCACGGTGGGAACCACCGGGGAGCTGTTTTTT. This codes for CASSTVGTTGELFF.

This clone has just a few counts. The chain has TRBV7-3 and TRBJ2-5; D is uncertain. The CDR3 is made up of 13 amino acids. Germline CDR1 and CDR2: SGHTA and FQGTGA. V was pared by 5 bases and J by 5 bases, with 12 bases between. CDR3 residues: CASSPGALETQYF. The CDR3 nucleotides are TGTGCCAGCAGCCCAGGAGCCCTGGAGACCCAGTACTTC.